This TCR beta chain was captured in a study of T cells in Graves' hyperthyroidism and ophthalmopathy. Many counts were recorded for this clonotype. Antigen specificity is unknown. General study results and limits: The model made its ophthalmopathy prediction, and onset followed a median around six months later.

Germline lookup yields CDR1 SEHNR and CDR2 FQNEAQ (reference sequence). The V end was cut by 7 bases, the J end by 4 bases, with 14 bases between. The CDR3 sequence is 13 residues long. Authors of the study amplified TCR beta CDR3 regions from RNA transcripts. First-round RT-PCR targeting the TCR CDR3 was performed with the HTBI primer set. One entry per CDR3 protein results from TCRdb running MiXCR on the multiplex PCR reads. The sample lists approximately 300,000 distinct CDR3 sequences, 15% to 20% occurring once. The genes are TRBV7-9 and TRBJ2-7; weak D call: TRBD2 (7 bases). The sequence derives from a woman aged 55-70 years with Graves' ophthalmopathy. Sequencing was done on a sample of blood. The CDR3 here is CASKGGSGYEQYF. In DNA form, the CDR3 reads TGTGCCAGCAAGGGGGGGAGTGGGTACGAGCAGTACTTC.